Below, 8 T cell receptor beta chains from the same sample are listed, as sequenced in a study of shared clonotypes between healthy human individuals. The assay was immunoSEQ multiplex PCR, and TCRdb's table has in-frame clones only and misses some. The sample carries approximately 2.5 million clones, under 95% recorded once. The sequenced sample was naive CD4+ T cells from PBMCs. Specified subset: CD45RA+ positively selected. Source of these receptors: a man younger than 30 in good health. Some clones in this sample may be carry-over from other donors' samples.

The sample holds a few counts of this clone. This chain links TRBV21-1 with TRBJ1-1. TRBV21-1 is a pseudogene. This CDR3 has 13 amino acids. CDR3 DNA sequence: TGTGCCAGCAGCAGAAACATGGGCACTGAAGCTTTCTTT. Protein sequence: CASSRNMGTEAFF.

This chain links TRBV18 with TRBJ1-1, with D possibly matching TRBD1 (5 bases). The germline V and J ends were trimmed by 4 bases and 11 bases, with 14 bases remaining between them. Germline V lookup: CDR1 KGHSH, CDR2 LQKENI. The CDR3 has 12 amino acids. The CDR3 region is CASSLRVGDAFF. As DNA, the CDR3 is TGTGCCAGCTCACTCCGCGTTGGGGACGCTTTCTTT.

The genes are TRBV5-4 and TRBJ2-7, with D possibly matching TRBD1 (7 bases). Trimming pared 5 bases from V and 5 bases from J, leaving 20 bases between. The CDR3 covers 15 residues. CDR1 is SGHNT, CDR2 YYREEE, per germline (reference sequence). The CDR3 sequence: CASRPGGGGKDEQYF. The DNA for the CDR3 is TGTGCCAGCAGGCCCGGAGGGGGCGGGAAGGACGAGCAGTACTTC.

This rearrangement joins TRBV29-1 to TRBJ1-2, with 8 bases matching TRBD1. Germline V gene data show CDR1 as SQVTM and CDR2 as ANQGSEA. With 7 bases clipped from V and 7 bases from J, the junction kept 5 bases outside the gene matches. This CDR3 is 11 amino acids long. CDR3 sequence: CSATGGSGYTF. The CDR3 nucleotides are TGCAGCGCAACAGGGGGATCTGGCTACACCTTC. The complete variable domain, with remaining parts taken from reference TRBV29-1 and TRBJ1-2, reads SAVISQKPSRDICQRGTSLTIQCQVDSQVTMMFWYRQQPGQSLTLIATANQGSEATYESGFVIDKFPISRPNLTFSTLTVSNMSPEDSSIYLCSATGGSGYTFGSGTRLTVV.

The CDR3 reads CASSFAGVEQYF. The DNA for the CDR3 is TGTGCCAGCAGTTTCGCAGGGGTCGAGCAGTACTTC. V gene TRBV27 combines with J gene TRBJ2-7; D might be TRBD1 (6 bases). Germline CDR1 MNHEY, CDR2 SMNVEV (reference sequence). The CDR3 sequence is 12 residues long. Trimming cost V 3 bases and J 6 bases, with 9 bases left between them.

This sequence joins TRBV5-5 and TRBJ2-7; 9 nucleotides match TRBD1. The CDR3 runs to 15 residues. CDR1 is SGHKS, CDR2 YYEKEE, per germline (reference sequence). V was clipped by 0 bases and J by 2 bases; unmatched bases: 3. The CDR3 loop reads CASSLGQGDTYEQYF. Here the CDR3 DNA reads TGTGCCAGCAGCTTGGGACAGGGGGACACCTACGAGCAGTACTTC. The full variable domain, completed using reference TRBV5-5 and TRBJ2-7, is DAGVTQSPTHLIKTRGQQVTLRCSPISGHKSVSWYQQVLGQGPQFIFQYYEKEERGRGNFPDRFSARQFPNYSSELNVNALLLGDSALYLCASSLGQGDTYEQYFGPGTRLTVT.

The chain uses TRBV6-5 and TRBJ2-1; D perhaps matches TRBD2 (5 bases). The CDR3 loop spans 14 amino acids. Per germline, CDR1 MNHEY and CDR2 SVGAGI. The V end was cut by 4 bases, the J end by 13 bases, with 20 bases between. The CDR3 loop is CASSSVPGGRAQFF. The CDR3 DNA reads TGTGCCAGCAGTTCGGTCCCTGGTGGGCGGGCCCAGTTCTTC.

The chain links TRBV27 to TRBJ2-3; TRBD1 agrees at 7 bases. Germline loops: CDR1 MNHEY, CDR2 SMNVEV (reference sequence). CDR3 length: 16 residues. Unmatched junction bases numbered 7, after V lost 2 bases and J lost 2 bases. CDR3 region: CASSLVRGHPTDTQYF. CDR3 DNA: TGTGCCAGCAGTTTAGTAAGGGGGCACCCCACAGATACGCAGTATTTT.